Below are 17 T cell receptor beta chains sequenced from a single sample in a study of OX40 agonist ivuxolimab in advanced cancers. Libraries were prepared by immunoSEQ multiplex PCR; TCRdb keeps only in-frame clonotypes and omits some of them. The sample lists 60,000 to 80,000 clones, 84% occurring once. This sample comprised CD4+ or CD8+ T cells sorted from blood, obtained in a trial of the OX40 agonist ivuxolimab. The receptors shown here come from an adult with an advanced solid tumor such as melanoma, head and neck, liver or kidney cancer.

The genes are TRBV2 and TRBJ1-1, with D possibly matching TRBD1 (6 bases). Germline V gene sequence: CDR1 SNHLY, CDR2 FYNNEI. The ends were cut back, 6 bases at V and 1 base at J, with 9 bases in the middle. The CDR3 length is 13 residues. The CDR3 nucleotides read TGTGCCAGCAGGGGGGCAACGAACACTGAAGCTTTCTTT. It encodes CASRGATNTEAFF.

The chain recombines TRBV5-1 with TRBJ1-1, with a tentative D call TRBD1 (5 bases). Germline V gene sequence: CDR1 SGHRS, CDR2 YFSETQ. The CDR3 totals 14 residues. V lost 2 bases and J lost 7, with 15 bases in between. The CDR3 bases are TGCGCCAGCAGCTTAGGGGAGGGGATAGGTGAAGCTTTCTTT. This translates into CASSLGEGIGEAFF.

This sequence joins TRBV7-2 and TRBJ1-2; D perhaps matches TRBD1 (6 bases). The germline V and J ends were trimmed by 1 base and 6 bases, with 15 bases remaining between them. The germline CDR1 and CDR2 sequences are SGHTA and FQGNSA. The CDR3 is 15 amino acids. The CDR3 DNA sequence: TGTGCCAGCAGCTTAGTTGGCGACAGGACGCATGGCTACACCTTC. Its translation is CASSLVGDRTHGYTF.

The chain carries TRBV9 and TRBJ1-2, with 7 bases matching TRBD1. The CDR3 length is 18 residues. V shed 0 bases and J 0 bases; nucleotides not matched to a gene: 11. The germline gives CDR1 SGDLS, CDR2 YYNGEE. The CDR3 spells CASSVGGTAATTNYGYTF. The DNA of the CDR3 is TGTGCCAGCAGCGTAGGCGGGACAGCCGCCACAACTAACTATGGCTACACCTTC.

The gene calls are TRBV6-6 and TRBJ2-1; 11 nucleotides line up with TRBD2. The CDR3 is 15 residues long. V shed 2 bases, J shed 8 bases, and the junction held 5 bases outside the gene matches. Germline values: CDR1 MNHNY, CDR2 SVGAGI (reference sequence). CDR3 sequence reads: CASSYASGGSDEQFF. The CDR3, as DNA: TGTGCCAGCAGTTACGCTAGCGGGGGGAGTGATGAGCAGTTCTTC.

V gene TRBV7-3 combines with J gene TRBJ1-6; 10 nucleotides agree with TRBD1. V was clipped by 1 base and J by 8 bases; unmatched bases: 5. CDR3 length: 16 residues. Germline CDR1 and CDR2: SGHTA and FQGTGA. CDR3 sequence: CASSLSPGTGDSPLHF. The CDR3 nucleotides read TGTGCCAGCAGCTTAAGTCCCGGGACAGGGGATTCACCCCTCCACTTT.

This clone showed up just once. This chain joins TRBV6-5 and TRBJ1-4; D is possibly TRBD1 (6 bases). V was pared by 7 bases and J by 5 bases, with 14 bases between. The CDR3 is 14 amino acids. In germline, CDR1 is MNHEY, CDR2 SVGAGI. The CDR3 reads CASKKGQLNEKLFF. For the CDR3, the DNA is TGTGCCAGCAAAAAAGGACAGCTAAATGAAAAACTGTTTTTT.

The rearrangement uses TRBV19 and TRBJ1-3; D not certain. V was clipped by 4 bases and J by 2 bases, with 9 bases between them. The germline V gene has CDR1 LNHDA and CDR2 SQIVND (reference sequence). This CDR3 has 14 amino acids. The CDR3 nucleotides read TGTGCCAGTAGTAAAGGAGGCACTGGAAACACCATATATTTT. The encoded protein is CASSKGGTGNTIYF.

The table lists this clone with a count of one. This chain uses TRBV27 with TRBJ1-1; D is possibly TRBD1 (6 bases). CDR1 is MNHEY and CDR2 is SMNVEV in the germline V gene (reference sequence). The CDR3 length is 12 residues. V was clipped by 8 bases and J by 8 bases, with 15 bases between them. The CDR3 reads CASGTRGGEAFF. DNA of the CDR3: TGTGCCAGCGGGACACGGGGCGGAGAAGCTTTCTTT.

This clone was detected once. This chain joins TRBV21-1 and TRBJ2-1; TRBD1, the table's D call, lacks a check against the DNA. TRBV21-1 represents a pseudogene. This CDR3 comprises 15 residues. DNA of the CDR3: TGTGCCAGCAGCAAAGGACAGGGGGTCTTGAATGAGCAGTTCTTC. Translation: CASSKGQGVLNEQFF.

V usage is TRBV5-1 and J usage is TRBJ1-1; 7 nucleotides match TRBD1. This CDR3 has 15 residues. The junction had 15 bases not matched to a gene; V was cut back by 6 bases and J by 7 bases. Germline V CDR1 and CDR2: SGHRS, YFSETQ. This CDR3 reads CASTRDSLPGGEAFF. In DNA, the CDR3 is TGCGCCAGCACTCGGGACAGCCTACCGGGCGGTGAAGCTTTCTTT.

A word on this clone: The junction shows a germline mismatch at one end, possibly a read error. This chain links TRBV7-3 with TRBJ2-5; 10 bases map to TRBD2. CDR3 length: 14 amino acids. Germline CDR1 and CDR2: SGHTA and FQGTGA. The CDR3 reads CASSVTSGEETQYF. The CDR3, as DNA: TGTGCCAGCAGCGTAACTAGCGGGGAAGAGACCCAGTACTTC. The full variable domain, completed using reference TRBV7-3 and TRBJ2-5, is GAGVSQTPSNKVTEKGKYVELRCDPISGHTALYWYRQSLGQGPEFLIYFQGTGAADDSGLPNDRFFAVRPEGSVSTLKIQRTERGDSAVYLCASSVTSGEETQYFGPGTRLLVL.

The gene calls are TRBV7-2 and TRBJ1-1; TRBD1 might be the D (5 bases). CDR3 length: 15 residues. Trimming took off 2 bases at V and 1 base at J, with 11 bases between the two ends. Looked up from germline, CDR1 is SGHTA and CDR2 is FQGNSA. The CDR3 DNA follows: TGTGCCAGCAGCTTAAGGGGCACGGCGAACACTGAAGCTTTCTTT. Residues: CASSLRGTANTEAFF. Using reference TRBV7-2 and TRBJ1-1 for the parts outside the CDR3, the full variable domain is GAGVSQSPSNKVTEKGKDVELRCDPISGHTALYWYRQSLGQGLEFLIYFQGNSAPDKSGLPSDRFSAERTGGSVSTLTIQRTQQEDSAVYLCASSLRGTANTEAFFGQGTRLTVV.

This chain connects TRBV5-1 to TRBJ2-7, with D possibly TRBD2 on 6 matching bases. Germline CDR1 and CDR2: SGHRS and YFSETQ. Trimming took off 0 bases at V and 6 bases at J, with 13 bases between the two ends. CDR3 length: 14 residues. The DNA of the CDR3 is TGCGCCAGCAGCTTGGAACTGGGACTTTTCGAGCAGTACTTC. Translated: CASSLELGLFEQYF.

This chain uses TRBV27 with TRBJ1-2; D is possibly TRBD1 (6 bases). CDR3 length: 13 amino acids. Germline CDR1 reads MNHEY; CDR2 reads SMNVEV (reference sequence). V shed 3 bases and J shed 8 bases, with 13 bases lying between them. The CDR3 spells CASSFPGARGYTF. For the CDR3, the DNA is TGTGCCAGCAGTTTTCCAGGGGCGAGGGGCTACACCTTC.

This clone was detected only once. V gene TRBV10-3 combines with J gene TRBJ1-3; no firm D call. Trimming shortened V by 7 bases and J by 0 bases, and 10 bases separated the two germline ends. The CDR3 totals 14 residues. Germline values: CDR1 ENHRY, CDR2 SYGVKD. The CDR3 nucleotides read TGTGCCATCAACGGGGTCGACTCTGGAAACACCATATATTTT. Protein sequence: CAINGVDSGNTIYF.

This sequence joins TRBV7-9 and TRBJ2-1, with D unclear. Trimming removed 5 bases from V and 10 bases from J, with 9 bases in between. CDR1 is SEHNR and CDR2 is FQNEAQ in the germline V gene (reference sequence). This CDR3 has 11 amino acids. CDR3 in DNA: TGTGCCAGCAGCCTCACGCTAGAGCAGTTCTTC. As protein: CASSLTLEQFF.